Listed below are T cell receptor beta chains from one sample, sequenced in a study of shared clonotypes between healthy human individuals. Sequencing was performed with immunoSEQ multiplex PCR; in TCRdb, only in-frame clones are kept and a portion is missing. The sample has approximately 2.4 million clones; under 97% are singletons. The sequencing sample was made of naive CD4+ T cells sorted from blood. Receptors were obtained from a man aged 18 to 29 in good health. The CDR3 runs from the conserved cysteine through the conserved F or W. D genes are given only for firm matches. Clone size is stated in some rows and not others, as once, few, many or a class when expanded.

V,D,size,length,J,CDR3,DNA
TRBV10-1,NA,NA,17,TRBJ1-6,CASGETGSSSYNSPLHF,TGCGCCAGCGGAGAGACAGGTTCCAGCTCCTATAATTCACCCCTCCACTTT
TRBV7-2,NA,NA,13,TRBJ2-4,CASSLLAENIQYF,TGTGCCAGCAGCTTATTGGCAGAAAACATTCAGTACTTC
TRBV30,NA,NA,12,TRBJ2-7,CASTGGPYEQYF,TGTGCCTCGACGGGCGGCCCCTACGAGCAGTACTTC
TRBV18,NA,NA,13,TRBJ2-5,CASSSQPQETQYF,TGTGCCAGCTCATCGCAGCCCCAAGAGACCCAGTACTTC
TRBV25-1,TRBD1,NA,15,TRBJ2-1,CASSERGTGLDEQFF,TGTGCCAGCAGTGAAAGGGGGACAGGGTTAGATGAGCAGTTCTTC
TRBV6-1,NA,NA,18,TRBJ1-6,CASSEASGSGGGNSPLHF,TGTGCCAGCAGTGAAGCTAGTGGGTCGGGGGGAGGAAATTCACCCCTCCACTTT
TRBV30,NA,NA,15,TRBJ2-4,CAWRTGLLAKNIQYF,TGTGCCTGGAGAACGGGACTCCTAGCCAAAAACATTCAGTACTTC
TRBV6-5,NA,NA,14,TRBJ2-7,CASSYRSWSGEQYF,TGTGCCAGCAGTTACAGGTCATGGTCGGGCGAGCAGTACTTC
TRBV28,TRBD2,NA,14,TRBJ2-5,CASGAGGGRETQYF,TGTGCCAGCGGCGCTGGGGGGGGTCGTGAGACCCAGTACTTC
TRBV25-1,TRBD1,NA,16,TRBJ2-3,CASSESGTGWTDTQYF,TGTGCCAGCAGTGAGTCCGGGACAGGGTGGACAGATACGCAGTATTTT
TRBV6-5,NA,NA,13,TRBJ2-2,CASSRDLAGELFF,TGTGCCAGCAGTCGGGACCTGGCCGGGGAGCTGTTTTTT
TRBV2,NA,NA,14,TRBJ1-5,CASSLGQKNQPQHF,TGTGCCAGCAGCCTAGGCCAGAAAAATCAGCCCCAGCATTTT
TRBV18,TRBD1,NA,16,TRBJ2-7,CASSPVIRDRGYEQYF,TGTGCCAGCTCACCGGTCATCCGGGACAGGGGGTACGAGCAGTACTTC
TRBV30,NA,NA,12,TRBJ2-1,CAWSVWSNEQFF,TGTGCCTGGAGTGTATGGTCCAATGAGCAGTTCTTC
TRBV9,TRBD2,NA,15,TRBJ2-7,CASSPQRGGRYEQYF,TGTGCCAGCAGCCCCCAGCGGGGGGGCCGCTACGAGCAGTACTTC
TRBV11-3,TRBD1,NA,15,TRBJ2-3,CASSLFGTAADTQYF,TGTGCCAGCAGCTTATTCGGGACAGCTGCAGATACGCAGTATTTT
TRBV9,NA,NA,14,TRBJ1-1,CASSVGQMNTEAFF,TGTGCCAGCAGCGTAGGACAGATGAACACTGAAGCTTTCTTT
TRBV11-2,NA,NA,15,TRBJ2-7,CASSLSGANSYEQYF,TGTGCCAGCAGCTTATCGGGCGCCAACTCCTACGAGCAGTACTTC
TRBV30,NA,few,15,TRBJ1-6,CAWSVLDALDSPLHF,TGTGCCTGGAGTGTACTGGACGCTTTAGATTCACCCCTCCACTTT
TRBV6-5,NA,NA,16,TRBJ2-3,CASSYAGLKSTDTQYF,TGTGCCAGCAGTTACGCCGGACTAAAAAGCACAGATACGCAGTATTTT
TRBV5-1,TRBD1,NA,16,TRBJ1-4,CASSPGTDATNEKLFF,TGCGCCAGCAGCCCCGGGACAGATGCAACTAATGAAAAACTGTTTTTT
TRBV6-1,NA,NA,14,TRBJ2-2,CASSLHWNTGELFF,TGTGCCAGCAGTTTACATTGGAACACCGGGGAGCTGTTTTTT
TRBV11-2,NA,NA,14,TRBJ2-5,CASSPTGGRETQYF,TGTGCCAGCAGCCCGACCGGGGGCCGGGAGACCCAGTACTTC
TRBV4-2,NA,NA,20,TRBJ2-3,CASSRERTVGLGARGDTQYF,TGTGCCAGCAGCCGAGAGCGGACGGTCGGTTTGGGGGCCCGGGGAGATACGCAGTATTTT
TRBV27,NA,NA,15,TRBJ1-6,CASRPWGQNNSPLHF,TGTGCCAGCAGACCGTGGGGACAAAATAATTCACCCCTCCACTTT
TRBV5-1,NA,NA,17,TRBJ2-2,CASSLEGRAKYTGELFF,TGCGCCAGCAGCCTCGAGGGTAGGGCTAAATACACCGGGGAGCTGTTTTTT
TRBV27,NA,NA,12,TRBJ2-3,CASSSGPDTQYF,TGTGCCAGCAGTTCCGGGCCAGATACGCAGTATTTT
TRBV30,TRBD1,NA,15,TRBJ1-2,CAWRQTGTGNYGYTF,TGTGCCTGGAGGCAAACCGGGACAGGGAATTATGGCTACACCTTC
TRBV7-9,NA,NA,14,TRBJ2-3,CASSLRATIDTQYF,TGTGCCAGCAGCTTAAGGGCTACTATCGATACGCAGTATTTT
TRBV11-3,TRBD1,NA,12,TRBJ2-7,CASSLGQGEQYF,TGTGCCAGCAGCTTAGGACAGGGGGAGCAGTACTTC
TRBV28,TRBD2,NA,14,TRBJ2-3,CASSLLAGTDTQYF,TGTGCCAGCAGTTTATTAGCGGGGACAGATACGCAGTATTTT
TRBV7-2,TRBD1,NA,17,TRBJ2-2,CASSFSPGTVSTGELFF,TGTGCCAGCAGCTTCTCACCCGGGACAGTTAGCACCGGGGAGCTGTTTTTT
TRBV6-6,TRBD1,few,16,TRBJ1-1,CASSFRDRALGTEAFF,TGTGCCAGCAGTTTCCGGGACAGGGCGTTGGGGACTGAAGCTTTCTTT
TRBV5-1,NA,NA,15,TRBJ2-5,CASSLETVFQETQYF,TGCGCCAGCAGCTTGGAGACAGTATTCCAAGAGACCCAGTACTTC
TRBV5-4,TRBD2,NA,15,TRBJ2-1,CASSLGGLAGVEQFF,TGTGCCAGCAGCTTGGGAGGGCTAGCGGGGGTAGAGCAGTTCTTC
TRBV7-9,NA,NA,13,TRBJ1-3,CASSLSSGNTIYF,TGTGCCAGCAGCTTAAGTTCCGGAAACACCATATATTTT
TRBV20-1,NA,NA,11,TRBJ2-1,CSARGLGEQFF,TGCAGTGCTAGGGGTCTGGGTGAGCAGTTCTTC
TRBV6-6,TRBD2,NA,15,TRBJ2-7,CASSRSREGKGEQYF,TGTGCCAGCAGTCGATCCCGGGAGGGGAAGGGCGAGCAGTACTTC
TRBV9,TRBD2,NA,16,TRBJ2-1,CASSPRASGGMGEQFF,TGTGCCAGCAGCCCACGAGCTAGCGGGGGGATGGGTGAGCAGTTCTTC
TRBV29-1,NA,NA,14,TRBJ2-2,CSVETRLSTGELFF,TGCAGCGTTGAGACAAGGCTTTCAACCGGGGAGCTGTTTTTT
TRBV29-1,TRBD1,NA,11,TRBJ2-7,CSAQGVHEQYF,TGCAGTGCACAGGGGGTCCACGAGCAGTACTTC
TRBV29-1,NA,NA,14,TRBJ1-1,CSVEGRDGNTEAFF,TGCAGCGTTGAGGGAAGAGACGGTAACACTGAAGCTTTCTTT
TRBV11-3,NA,NA,13,TRBJ2-1,CASSFAGVNEKFF,TGTGCCAGCAGCTTTGCAGGAGTCAATGAGAAGTTCTTC
TRBV6-6,TRBD2,NA,14,TRBJ2-7,CASSSTSATYEQYF,TGTGCCAGCAGTTCGACTAGCGCCACCTACGAGCAGTACTTC
TRBV11-2,NA,NA,14,TRBJ2-5,CASSLVPGQETQYF,TGTGCCAGCAGCTTAGTCCCGGGGCAAGAAACCCAGTACTTC
TRBV6-5,NA,NA,14,TRBJ1-5,CASSNDRFNQPQHF,TGTGCCAGCAGCAACGACAGGTTCAATCAGCCCCAGCATTTT
TRBV19,NA,NA,15,TRBJ2-5,CASSMGEGSKETQYF,TGTGCCAGTAGTATGGGTGAGGGTTCAAAAGAGACCCAGTACTTC
TRBV29-1,NA,NA,15,TRBJ1-5,CSVSLSAYSNQPQHF,TGCAGCGTTTCCCTTTCAGCATATAGCAATCAGCCCCAGCATTTT
TRBV6-5,TRBD1,NA,14,TRBJ2-5,CASSSTGGEETQYF,TGTGCCAGCAGTTCGACAGGGGGGGAAGAGACCCAGTACTTC
TRBV5-6,TRBD1,NA,15,TRBJ2-3,CASSGDSSFTDTQYF,TGTGCCAGCAGCGGGGACAGTTCGTTCACAGATACGCAGTATTTT
TRBV5-1,NA,NA,15,TRBJ2-7,CASSLWQGSIGEQYF,TGCGCCAGCAGCTTGTGGCAGGGTAGTATAGGCGAGCAGTACTTC
TRBV9,TRBD1,NA,16,TRBJ2-3,CASSPGTGMRTDTQYF,TGTGCCAGCAGCCCCGGGACAGGGATGAGGACAGATACGCAGTATTTT
TRBV6-6,NA,NA,13,TRBJ2-2,CAGAVGGTGELFF,TGTGCCGGCGCCGTGGGGGGCACCGGGGAGCTGTTTTTT
TRBV2,TRBD1,NA,13,TRBJ2-5,CASSQQGMETQYF,TGTGCCAGCAGTCAACAGGGGATGGAGACCCAGTACTTC
TRBV5-4,TRBD1,NA,15,TRBJ1-4,CASSLSGTGSEKLFF,TGTGCCAGCAGCTTATCCGGGACAGGGAGTGAAAAACTGTTTTTT